The following is a TCR beta chain sequence with its context. The record originates from a study of blood T cell repertoires in COVID-19. Overall study context: From T cells, B-cell-depleted T cells, or PBMCs came the material, which was cDNA or gDNA.

Participants came from roughly 24 US areas, aged about 18 to 89 years. The CDR3 consists of 13 residues. V was clipped by 5 bases and J by 1 base, with 8 bases between them. In the authors' workflow: Researchers report that nucleated cell counts were estimated from reference gene primer amplification. Data came from immunoSEQ multiplex PCR; TCRdb stores just in-frame clones and leaves some out. D and trimming come from the DNA, and the V and J calls and clone size come from that table. The repertoire consists of roughly 400,000 clones, with over 75% occurring once and the leading ten covering more than 2%.

The chain combines TRBV12-3 or TRBV12-4 with TRBJ1-1; possibly TRBD1 for D (6 bases). Sequencing was performed on PBMCs or T cells enriched from blood (not recorded which). The receptor comes from a woman aged 40 to 49 with acute COVID-19. The CDR3 DNA is TGTGCCAGCAGTCGGGACACGAACACTGAAGCTTTCTTT. Protein: CASSRDTNTEAFF.